The sample holds a few counts of the clone carrying this TCR beta chain. Its antigen is as yet unknown. Sequenced material consisted of expressed TCRB transcripts (all of the isolated RNA was reverse transcribed). Assay used: immunoSEQ multiplex PCR; TCRdb lists only in-frame clones, some missing. The sample consists of about 140,000 clones, 6.9% of them appearing once. The data originate from a study of beta chain features in type 1 diabetes. General study findings and limits: It was possible that PCR favored shorter templates, equally so in patients and controls.

Sequencing used central memory CD4+ T cells from blood. The clonotype originates from a woman aged 25 to 45 in good health.

The CDR3 reads CASRETSGTPWGTDTQYF. For the CDR3, the DNA is TGTGCCAGCAGGGAGACTAGCGGGACTCCATGGGGCACAGATACGCAGTATTTT. The chain joins TRBV2 to TRBJ2-3, with 11 positions matching TRBD2. The J segment lost 1 base and the V segment lost 6 bases, leaving 12 bases of the junction unmatched. From germline, CDR1 is SNHLY and CDR2 FYNNEI. This CDR3 is built from 18 residues.